This TCR beta chain is drawn from a study of shared clonotypes between healthy human individuals (dated by TCRdb to 2018 to 2021). Some background on the complete study: The cohort comprised a couple of women and a few men aged 18 to 49 years. To increase sequencing depth and limit assay-specific biases, different laboratories used diverse techniques to prepare libraries and sequence TCR repertoires. The study deeply sequenced blood TCR repertoires of about 5 healthy adults to estimate repertoire size and the extent of clonotype sharing between individuals. Between about 0.8 and 9 billion PBMCs per donor were obtained by leukapheresis.

Donors were healthy HIV-negative adults with no recently reported acute infections or vaccinations. Only Caucasian adults living in Nashville, Tennessee, USA were represented among the donors. In the unsorted samples, approximately 85 million PBMCs were counted, and genomic DNA was extracted using the QIAamp DNA Blood Mini kit. After blood collection by leukapheresis, PBMCs were isolated using Ficoll-Histopaque density gradient centrifugation and then cryopreserved in the vapor phase of liquid nitrogen. On this clone itself: Its antigen has not been determined. There are no base qualities to consult, and no much larger clone falls within one base.

TCR CDR3 regions were amplified from genomic DNA by multiplex PCR using the deep immunoSEQ assay. For each cell subset, the extracted genomic DNA was distributed evenly across all wells of several immunoSEQ 96-well plates, and each plate served as one replicate. For unsorted PBMC, each replicate PCR was loaded with roughly 270 ng genomic DNA, equivalent to tens of thousands of T cell genomes. Unsorted PBMC genomic DNA was sequenced across ten immunoSEQ deep assay plates. The purified libraries were quantified using a Qubit 3.0 fluorometer, sized with a Bioanalyzer 2100, and then quantified again using the KAPA Library Quantification kit. Every immunoSEQ 96-well plate was sequenced on a dedicated single-read 150-cycle Illumina NextSeq 550 flow cell. Turning to the authors' computational methods: Because the immunoSEQ output held only junctional sequences and lacked quality scores, the filtering could not match the filtering applied to full-length reads. To assign V/J genes and CDR3, sequences were annotated against IMGT germline references using PyIR, a Python wrapper for IgBLAST v1.9. Any read was removed if the V/J assignment was weak (E-value above 1e-6), the CDR3 was missing, or the read contained stop codons, out-of-frame junctions, or ambiguous translated residues. V3J clonotypes were defined by identical inferred V gene, J gene, and CDR3 amino acid sequence. To compute the percentage overlap between repertoires, the number of shared unique clonotypes was divided by the size of the smaller repertoire. Richness of each repertoire was evaluated using RTK rarefaction, the Chao1 estimator, and Recon v2.1 estimates of unobserved clonotypes. TCRdb provides this immuneACCESS table in a form limited to in-frame rearrangements. Some clones are lacking; in checked studies, under half of them reflect an unresolved V gene, and why the rest are absent is not known. V and J calls and clone size follow that table, whereas D and trimming were derived from the DNA. The table for this sample lists roughly 500,000 clones; 75% to 85% of them were counted only once. The ten largest make up over 10% of the sample.

Findings and caveats that apply to the study as a whole: Because the study included only a small number of donors, the genetic and exposure-history diversity represented was limited. Sampling was limited to blood, and TCR repertoires in tissue likely differ from TCR repertoires in blood. Pairwise subsampling indicated that sequencing depth was expected to affect the degree of clonotype sharing among donors.

From the cysteine up to the phenylalanine, the CDR3 has a length of 16 residues. This entry keeps only the CDR3 DNA: 48 bases, framed from base 1. From a lookup of the germline V gene (reference sequence), CDR1 and CDR2 are LNHNV and YYDKDF. V is pared back by 5 bases and J by 2 bases, with 13 bases lying between the germline termini. The sequence was collected from a woman between 40 and 50 years old in good health. Some clones in this sample may be carry-over from other donors' samples. The chain uses TRBV15 and TRBJ2-6, with the D gene tentatively TRBD1 or TRBD2, based on 5 matching bases in each. Source material: PBMCs. The nucleotide sequence is TGTGCCACCAGCCACCCGGGGCCCCCTGGGGCCAACGTCCTGACTTTC. It is translated as CATSHPGPPGANVLTF.